This T cell receptor beta chain was identified during a study of blood T cell repertoires in COVID-19. The V gene lost 3 bases and the J gene lost 3 bases, with 12 bases spanning the gap. Germline V gene data show CDR1 as LGHNA and CDR2 as YNFKEQ. The CDR3 has 15 amino acids. The method was immunoSEQ multiplex PCR; TCRdb's version includes in-frame clones alone and lacks a portion of them. The table records approximately 400,000 clones, 75% to 90% of them present only once. The receptor's source is a woman in her fifties or sixties who had recovered from COVID-19. The chain uses TRBV4-2 and TRBJ1-5; weak D call: TRBD1 (5 bases). What was sequenced was PBMCs or T cells enriched from blood (not recorded which). CDR3 bases: TGTGCCAGCAGCCAGGTCCCAGGGTCCAATCAGCCCCAGCATTTT. It is translated as CASSQVPGSNQPQHF.